This T cell receptor beta chain came from a study of cytomegalovirus exposure and HLA in healthy donors. This clone was detected a few times. No antigen is known for it. Researchers ran the PCR with 60 Vbeta and 13 Jbeta primers. Assay used: immunoSEQ multiplex PCR; TCRdb lists only in-frame clones, some missing. Of 150,000 to 200,000 clones in the sample, 76% are singletons; the top ten hold about 1.5%. Study results and caveats: Earlier results showed most TCR beta V segments being productive about 87% or about 30% of the time. In vitro assays verified that three CMV-associated chains recognized CMV antigens specifically.

This CDR3 is 15 amino acids long. Trimming took 5 bases from V and 4 from J; bases not matched to a gene: 7. Germline V gene sequence: CDR1 PRHDT, CDR2 FYEKMQ (reference sequence). This TCR was recovered from a man aged 18-30 years in good health and CMV-seronegative. The chain links TRBV13 to TRBJ1-5; 8 bases align to TRBD1. The sample was PBMCs. The CDR3 nucleotides read TGTGCCAGCAGCGACTCCCGGACAGGGAATCAGCCCCAGCATTTT. This sequence encodes CASSDSRTGNQPQHF.